This record concerns one TCR beta chain sequence. Via MiXCR, TCRdb re-called the RT-PCR reads, giving one row per CDR3 protein. Of over 65,000 distinct CDR3 sequences detected, about 26% appear once; the ten largest clones hold about 25%. This sample is drawn from a study of patients and donors after allogeneic stem cell transplantation. What was sequenced was blood, either unsorted or a sorted T cell fraction (not recorded which). This receptor was taken from a human donor who was either an allogeneic HSCT recipient or a stem cell or donor lymphocyte infusion donor (not recorded which). It is not recorded whose cells these are; they may come from a transplant donor.

CDR3 DNA sequence: TGTGCCATCAGTGAGTCGGAGGGGAGCTCCTACAATGAGCAGTTCTTC. This gives the protein CAISESEGSSYNEQFF. This chain connects TRBV10-3 to TRBJ2-1; the D gene is possibly TRBD2 (6 bases). Per the germline V gene, CDR1 is ENHRY and CDR2 is SYGVKD. There are 16 residues in the CDR3. The V end was cut by 0 bases, the J end by 0 bases, with 9 bases between.